The 20 T cell receptor beta chains in this list originate from one sample, sequenced in a study of blood T cell repertoires in COVID-19. Some clones are missing from TCRdb's copy, which holds only in-frame ones; the method was immunoSEQ multiplex PCR. The data contain approximately 240,000 clones, around four fifths of them singletons. Sequences were obtained from peripheral blood. These receptors all come from a woman aged 40 to 50 with active or convalescent COVID-19.

The chain carries TRBV9 and TRBJ1-6; D call uncertain. The CDR3 is made up of 14 amino acids. Deletions cut 4 bases from V and 10 bases from J, with 15 bases between. CDR1 is SGDLS, CDR2 YYNGEE, per germline. In DNA form, the CDR3 reads TGTGCCAGCAGCCCGCGTCCCGAGGGCTCACCCCTCCACTTT. Its translation is CASSPRPEGSPLHF.

The chain recombines TRBV21-1 with TRBJ1-1. TRBV21-1 is an annotated pseudogene. The CDR3 runs to 14 residues. The chain's CDR3 is CASSLRAPSTEAFF. CDR3 DNA: TGTGCCAGCAGCCTCCGAGCCCCTAGCACTGAAGCTTTCTTT.

The V and J genes are TRBV3-1 (or the pseudogene TRBV3-2) and TRBJ2-2; maybe TRBD1 (5 bases). CDR1 LGHDT and CDR2 YNNKEL come from the germline V gene (reference sequence). With 2 bases removed from V and 4 bases from J, the gap between germline ends came to 8 bases. The CDR3 length is 14 residues. The DNA for the CDR3 is TGTGCCAGCAGCCAACAGGGTAGCACCGGGGAGCTGTTTTTT. This translates into CASSQQGSTGELFF.

This clone has only one observation. The V call is TRBV5-1, the J call TRBJ2-3; tentative D call: TRBD1 (6 bases). The V end lost 3 bases, the J end lost 2 bases, and 13 bases lay between the germline ends. This CDR3 is built from 15 residues. The germline V gene has CDR1 SGHRS and CDR2 YFSETQ. The CDR3 region is CASSSSGHTTDTQYF. The CDR3 nucleotides read TGCGCCAGCAGCTCTTCGGGACATACCACAGATACGCAGTATTTT.

This sequence joins TRBV24-1 and TRBJ1-2; D unclear. V lost 4 bases, J lost 4 bases, and 12 bases lay in between. CDR3 length equals 14 residues. CDR1 KGHDR and CDR2 SFDVKD come from the germline V gene. The CDR3 protein is CATSESGHTYGYTF. CDR3 DNA sequence: TGTGCCACCAGTGAAAGCGGTCACACCTATGGCTACACCTTC.

The chain recombines TRBV6-1 with TRBJ2-2, with 10 bases identical to TRBD1. V was clipped by 2 bases and J by 1 base; unmatched bases: 10. Germline CDR1 and CDR2: MNHNS and SASEGT. This CDR3 has 19 residues. This chain's CDR3 is CASSEWVAGQGRNTGELFF. CDR3 coding DNA: TGTGCCAGCAGTGAATGGGTGGCGGGACAGGGGAGGAACACCGGGGAGCTGTTTTTT.

In nucleotides, the CDR3 is TGTGCCAGCAGAAGACAGGGCGGTGAGGAAAAACTGTTTTTT. It specifies CASRRQGGEEKLFF. The rearrangement uses TRBV6-5 and TRBJ1-4; 7 nucleotides align to TRBD1. In germline, CDR1 is MNHEY, CDR2 SVGAGI. This CDR3 is built from 14 residues. V lost 6 bases, J lost 8 bases, and 9 bases stayed unmatched.

The rearrangement links TRBV9 to TRBJ1-2, with D unclear. CDR3 length equals 13 residues. CDR1 is SGDLS and CDR2 is YYNGEE in the germline V gene. V was clipped by 2 bases and J by 2 bases, with 7 bases between them. CDR3 loop: CASSVGGNYGYTF. CDR3 nucleotide sequence: TGTGCCAGCAGCGTTGGAGGGAACTATGGCTACACCTTC.

This sequence joins TRBV19 and TRBJ1-2, with 12 bases matching TRBD1. Germline V gives CDR1 LNHDA, CDR2 SQIVND (reference sequence). J gave up 5 bases and V 7 bases, and 8 bases lay outside the gene matches. The CDR3 totals 15 residues. CDR3 DNA sequence: TGTGCCAGTACCAACCGGGACAGGGGGCTGTATGGCTACACCTTC. Protein product: CASTNRDRGLYGYTF.

V gene TRBV6-5 combines with J gene TRBJ2-1, with D maybe TRBD1 (5 bases). The CDR3 extends over 15 amino acids. Trimming pared 7 bases from V and 6 bases from J, leaving 19 bases between. Per germline, CDR1 MNHEY and CDR2 SVGAGI. This CDR3 reads CASKRSVGRGNEQFF. CDR3 coding DNA: TGTGCCAGCAAGCGCTCCGTGGGAAGGGGCAATGAGCAGTTCTTC.

The chain carries TRBV6-5 and TRBJ1-1, with D unresolved. CDR3 length: 13 amino acids. V was shortened by 6 bases and J by 3 bases, with 11 bases between the two germline ends. In germline, CDR1 is MNHEY, CDR2 SVGAGI. CDR3 amino acids: CASRPRSDTEAFF. The CDR3 DNA reads TGTGCCAGCAGGCCCAGATCTGACACTGAAGCTTTCTTT.

This clone has just one count. This chain joins TRBV19 and TRBJ2-7, with TRBD2 as a possible D gene (6 bases). Germline V lookup: CDR1 LNHDA, CDR2 SQIVND (reference sequence). The V end was cut by 3 bases, the J end by 2 bases, with 11 bases between. The CDR3 consists of 14 residues. This CDR3 reads CASSMGRGPYEQYF. CDR3 DNA sequence: TGTGCCAGTAGTATGGGGCGGGGACCCTACGAGCAGTACTTC. Full variable domain (outside the CDR3, taken from reference TRBV19 and TRBJ2-7): DGGITQSPKYLFRKEGQNVTLSCEQNLNHDAMYWYRQDPGQGLRLIYYSQIVNDFQKGDIAEGYSVSREKKESFPLTVTSAQKNPTAFYLCASSMGRGPYEQYFGPGTRLTVT.

The chain uses TRBV18 and TRBJ1-1; TRBD1 aligns across 7 bases. Losses at the gene ends were 5 bases for V and 5 bases for J; bases not matched to a gene: 8. The CDR3 length is 14 residues. CDR1 is KGHSH, CDR2 LQKENI, per germline. The CDR3 DNA sequence: TGTGCCAGCTCAGACGGACAGGTAATGACTGAAGCTTTCTTT. Its translation is CASSDGQVMTEAFF.

This clone was seen only once. J is TRBJ1-5 and V is TRBV3-1 (or the pseudogene TRBV3-2); TRBD1 agrees at 10 bases. The CDR3 is 17 amino acids. Germline assignment: CDR1 LGHDT and CDR2 YNNKEL (reference sequence). V was clipped by 1 base and J by 6 bases; unmatched bases: 9. DNA of the CDR3: TGTGCCAGCAGCCAAGGCGGGGGGACAGGGGCGCGTCAGCCCCAGCATTTT. As protein: CASSQGGGTGARQPQHF.

The CDR3 region is CATSRGRGVAKNIQYF. CDR3 DNA sequence: TGTGCCACCAGCAGAGGGCGGGGCGTAGCCAAAAACATTCAGTACTTC. The rearrangement uses TRBV15 and TRBJ2-4; D possibly corresponds to TRBD2 (6 bases). V was clipped by 1 base and J by 0 bases, with 10 bases between them. Germline CDR1 and CDR2: LNHNV and YYDKDF (reference sequence). The CDR3 spans 16 residues.

The rearrangement joins TRBV28 to TRBJ2-3; 10 nucleotides align to TRBD2. The V segment lost 5 bases and the J segment 1 base; nucleotides outside the gene matches: 12. CDR1 and CDR2 from the germline V gene are MDHEN and SYDVKM. This CDR3 spans 18 amino acids. The chain's CDR3 is CASSPAKVAGGRTDTQYF. The DNA for the CDR3 is TGTGCCAGCAGTCCGGCCAAGGTAGCGGGGGGCCGCACAGATACGCAGTATTTT.

The chain combines TRBV19 with TRBJ1-5, with TRBD1 matching over 8 bases. V lost 10 bases to trimming and J lost 6 bases; unmatched junction nucleotides: 14. This CDR3 is built from 15 residues. Per the germline V gene, CDR1 is LNHDA and CDR2 is SQIVND (reference sequence). The CDR3 region is CATIAGTGLSQPQHF. CDR3 bases: TGTGCCACTATAGCCGGGACAGGCTTGAGTCAGCCCCAGCATTTT.

The chain recombines TRBV12-3 or TRBV12-4 with TRBJ1-4; D is undetermined. The CDR3 has 13 residues. V was shortened by 3 bases and J by 5 bases, with 7 bases between the two germline ends. CDR3 DNA: TGTGCCAGCAGTTTCAACACCAATGAAAAACTGTTTTTT. It translates to CASSFNTNEKLFF.

This clone was counted many times. The rearrangement uses TRBV7-3 and TRBJ1-2; 11 bases agree with TRBD1. CDR1 is SGHTA, CDR2 FQGTGA, per germline. V was pared by 5 bases and J by 5 bases, with 10 bases of the junction left unmatched. This CDR3 has 16 residues. The CDR3 nucleotides read TGTGCCAGCAGCCTGGGTGGACAGGGGGCAAATTATGGCTACACCTTC. It translates to CASSLGGQGANYGYTF. Full variable domain (rest looked up from reference TRBV7-3 and TRBJ1-2): GAGVSQTPSNKVTEKGKYVELRCDPISGHTALYWYRQSLGQGPEFLIYFQGTGAADDSGLPNDRFFAVRPEGSVSTLKIQRTERGDSAVYLCASSLGGQGANYGYTFGSGTRLTVV.

This clone was counted many times. V and J are TRBV30 and TRBJ1-1; 8 bases fit TRBD1. Germline V lookup: CDR1 GTSNPN, CDR2 SVGIG (reference sequence). V lost 2 bases to trimming and J lost 4 bases; unmatched junction nucleotides: 3. The CDR3 is made up of 13 amino acids. The CDR3 DNA is TGTGCCTGGAGTACCGACAGGGGCACTGAAGCTTTCTTT. Protein product: CAWSTDRGTEAFF.